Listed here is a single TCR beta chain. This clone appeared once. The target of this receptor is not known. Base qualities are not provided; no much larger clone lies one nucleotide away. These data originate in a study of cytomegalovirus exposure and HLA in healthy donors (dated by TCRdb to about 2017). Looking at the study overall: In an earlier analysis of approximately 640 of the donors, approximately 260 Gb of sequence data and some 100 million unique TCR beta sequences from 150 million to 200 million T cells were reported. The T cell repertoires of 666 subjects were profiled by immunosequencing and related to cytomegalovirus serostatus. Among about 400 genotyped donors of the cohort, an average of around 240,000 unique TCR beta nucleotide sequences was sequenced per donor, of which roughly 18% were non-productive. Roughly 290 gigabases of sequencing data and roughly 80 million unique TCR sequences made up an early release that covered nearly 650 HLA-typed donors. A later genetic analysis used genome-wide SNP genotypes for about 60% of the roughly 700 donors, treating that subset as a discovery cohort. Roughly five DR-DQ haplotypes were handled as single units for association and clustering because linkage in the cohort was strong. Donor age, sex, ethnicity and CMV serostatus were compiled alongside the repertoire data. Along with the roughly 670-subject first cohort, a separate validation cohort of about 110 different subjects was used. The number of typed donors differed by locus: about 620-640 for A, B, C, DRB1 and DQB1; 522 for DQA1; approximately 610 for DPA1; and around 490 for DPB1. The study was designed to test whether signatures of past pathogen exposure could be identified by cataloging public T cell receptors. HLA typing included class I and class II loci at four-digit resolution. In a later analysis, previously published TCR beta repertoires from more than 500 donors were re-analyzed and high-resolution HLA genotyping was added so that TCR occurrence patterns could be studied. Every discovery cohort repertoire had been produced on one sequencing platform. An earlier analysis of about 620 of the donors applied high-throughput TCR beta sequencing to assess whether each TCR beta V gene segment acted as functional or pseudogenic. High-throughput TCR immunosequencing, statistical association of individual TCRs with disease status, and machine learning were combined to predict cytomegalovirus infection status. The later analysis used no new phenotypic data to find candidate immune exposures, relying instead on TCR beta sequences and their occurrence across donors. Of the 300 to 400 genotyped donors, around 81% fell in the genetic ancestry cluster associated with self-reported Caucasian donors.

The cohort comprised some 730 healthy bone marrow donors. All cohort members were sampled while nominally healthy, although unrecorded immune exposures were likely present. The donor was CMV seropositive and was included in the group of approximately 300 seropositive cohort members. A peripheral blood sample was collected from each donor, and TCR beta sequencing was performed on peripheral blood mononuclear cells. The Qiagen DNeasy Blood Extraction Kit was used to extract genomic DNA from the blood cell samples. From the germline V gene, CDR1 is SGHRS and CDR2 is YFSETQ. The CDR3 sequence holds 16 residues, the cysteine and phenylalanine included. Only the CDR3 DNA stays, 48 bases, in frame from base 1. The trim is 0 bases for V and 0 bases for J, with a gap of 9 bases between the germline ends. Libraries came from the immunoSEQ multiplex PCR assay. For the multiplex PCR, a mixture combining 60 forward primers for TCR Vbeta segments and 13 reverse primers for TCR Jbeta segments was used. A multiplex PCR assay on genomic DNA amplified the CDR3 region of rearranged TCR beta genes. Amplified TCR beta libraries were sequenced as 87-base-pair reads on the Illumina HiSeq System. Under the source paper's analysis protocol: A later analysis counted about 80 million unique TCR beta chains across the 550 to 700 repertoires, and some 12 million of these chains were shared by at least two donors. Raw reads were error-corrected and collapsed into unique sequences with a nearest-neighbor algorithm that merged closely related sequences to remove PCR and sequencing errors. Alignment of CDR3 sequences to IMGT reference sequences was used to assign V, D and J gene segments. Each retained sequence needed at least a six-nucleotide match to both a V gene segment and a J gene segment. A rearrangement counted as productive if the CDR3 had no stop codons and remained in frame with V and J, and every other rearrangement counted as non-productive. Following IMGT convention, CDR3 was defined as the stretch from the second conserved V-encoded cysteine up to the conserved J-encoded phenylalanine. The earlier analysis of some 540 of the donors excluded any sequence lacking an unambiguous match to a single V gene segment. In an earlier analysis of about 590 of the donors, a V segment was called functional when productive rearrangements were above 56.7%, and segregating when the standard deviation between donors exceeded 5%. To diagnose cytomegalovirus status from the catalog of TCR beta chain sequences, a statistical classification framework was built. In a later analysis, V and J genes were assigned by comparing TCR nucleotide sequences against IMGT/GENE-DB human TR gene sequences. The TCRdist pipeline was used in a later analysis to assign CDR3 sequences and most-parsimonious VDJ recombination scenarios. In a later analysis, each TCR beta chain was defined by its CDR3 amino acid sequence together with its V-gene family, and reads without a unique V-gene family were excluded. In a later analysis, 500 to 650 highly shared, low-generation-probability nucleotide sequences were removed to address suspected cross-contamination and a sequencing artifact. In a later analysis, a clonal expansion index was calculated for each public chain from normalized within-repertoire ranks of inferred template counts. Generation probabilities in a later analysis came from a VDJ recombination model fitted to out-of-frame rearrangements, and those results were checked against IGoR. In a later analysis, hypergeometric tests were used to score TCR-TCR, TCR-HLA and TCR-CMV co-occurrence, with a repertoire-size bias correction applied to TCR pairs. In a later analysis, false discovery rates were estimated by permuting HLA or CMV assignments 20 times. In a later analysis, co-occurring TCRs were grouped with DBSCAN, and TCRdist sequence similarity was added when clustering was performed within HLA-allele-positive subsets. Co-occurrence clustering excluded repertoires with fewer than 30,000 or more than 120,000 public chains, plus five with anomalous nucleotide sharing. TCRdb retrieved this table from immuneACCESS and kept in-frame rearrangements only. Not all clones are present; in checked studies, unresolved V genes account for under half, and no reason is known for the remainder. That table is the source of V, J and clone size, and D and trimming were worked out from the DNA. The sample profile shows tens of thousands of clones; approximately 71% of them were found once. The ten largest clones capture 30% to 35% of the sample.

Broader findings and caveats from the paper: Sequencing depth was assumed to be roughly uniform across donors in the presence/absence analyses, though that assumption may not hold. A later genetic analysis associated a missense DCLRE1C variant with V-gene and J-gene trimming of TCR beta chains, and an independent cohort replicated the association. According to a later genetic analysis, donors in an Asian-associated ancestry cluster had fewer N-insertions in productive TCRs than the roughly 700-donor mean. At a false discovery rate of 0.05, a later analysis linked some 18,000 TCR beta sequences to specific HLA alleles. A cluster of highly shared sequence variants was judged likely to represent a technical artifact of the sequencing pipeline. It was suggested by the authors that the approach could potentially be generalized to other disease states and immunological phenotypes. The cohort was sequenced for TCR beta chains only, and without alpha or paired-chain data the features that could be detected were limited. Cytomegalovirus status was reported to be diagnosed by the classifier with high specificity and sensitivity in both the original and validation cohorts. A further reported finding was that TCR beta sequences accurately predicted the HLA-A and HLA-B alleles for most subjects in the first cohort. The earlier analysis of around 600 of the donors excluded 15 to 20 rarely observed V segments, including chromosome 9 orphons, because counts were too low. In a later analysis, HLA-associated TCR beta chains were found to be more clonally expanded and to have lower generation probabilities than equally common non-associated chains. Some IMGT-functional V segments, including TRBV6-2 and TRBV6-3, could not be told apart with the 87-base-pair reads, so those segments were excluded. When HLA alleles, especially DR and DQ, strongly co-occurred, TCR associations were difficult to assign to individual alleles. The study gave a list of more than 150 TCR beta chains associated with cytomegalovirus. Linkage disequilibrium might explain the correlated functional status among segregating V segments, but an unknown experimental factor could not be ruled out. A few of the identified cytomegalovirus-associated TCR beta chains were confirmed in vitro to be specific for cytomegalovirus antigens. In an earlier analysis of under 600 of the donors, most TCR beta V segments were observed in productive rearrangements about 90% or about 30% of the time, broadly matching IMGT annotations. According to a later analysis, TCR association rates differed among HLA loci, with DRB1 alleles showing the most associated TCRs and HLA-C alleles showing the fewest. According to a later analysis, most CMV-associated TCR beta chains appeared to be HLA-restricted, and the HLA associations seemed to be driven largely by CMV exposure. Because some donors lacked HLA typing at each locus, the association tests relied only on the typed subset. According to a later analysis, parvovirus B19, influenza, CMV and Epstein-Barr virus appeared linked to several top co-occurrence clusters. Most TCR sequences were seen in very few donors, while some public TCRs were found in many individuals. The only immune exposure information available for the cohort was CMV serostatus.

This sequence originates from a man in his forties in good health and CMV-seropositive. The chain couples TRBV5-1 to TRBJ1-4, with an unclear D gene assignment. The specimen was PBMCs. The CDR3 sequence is CASSLVGRATNEKLFF. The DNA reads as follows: TGCGCCAGCAGCTTGGTGGGGAGAGCAACTAATGAAAAACTGTTTTTT.